Listed here are 9 T cell receptor beta chains from one sample, sequenced in a study of cytomegalovirus exposure and HLA in healthy donors. Here immunoSEQ multiplex PCR was the method, and the copy in TCRdb shows in-frame clones only, minus some. The sample records 250,000 to 350,000 clones, around 86% being singletons. The sample consisted of PBMCs. Source of these receptors: a woman between 18 and 30 years old in good health and CMV-seronegative.

This chain links TRBV6-5 with TRBJ2-1; tentatively, D is TRBD1 (6 bases). Germline V CDR1 and CDR2: MNHEY, SVGAGI. CDR3 length: 15 amino acids. V dropped 0 bases and J dropped 5 bases, with 11 bases sitting between them. CDR3 protein: CASSYSTSGDNEQFF. The CDR3 DNA reads as TGTGCCAGCAGTTACTCGACTTCAGGGGACAATGAGCAGTTCTTC.

The chain joins TRBV9 to TRBJ2-3, with 9 bases fitting TRBD2. CDR3 length: 16 residues. J was trimmed by 2 bases and V by 3 bases; bases with no gene match: 7. Germline CDR1 SGDLS, CDR2 YYNGEE. Written as DNA, the CDR3 is TGTGCCAGCAGCGCCGGGACTAGCAGTTTCACAGATACGCAGTATTTT. The encoded protein is CASSAGTSSFTDTQYF.

This clone was recorded only once. The rearrangement links TRBV11-3 to TRBJ2-2, with a possible D match to TRBD2 (5 bases). The CDR3 is 13 amino acids. Germline lookup yields CDR1 SGHNT and CDR2 YENEEA. Trimming left V 2 bases short and J 7 bases short, with 8 bases between. DNA of the CDR3: TGTGCCAGCAGCTTACGGGGTCACGGGGAGCTGTTTTTT. This sequence encodes CASSLRGHGELFF.

The V gene is TRBV29-1, the J gene TRBJ2-7; D may be TRBD2 (6 bases). Germline loops: CDR1 SQVTM, CDR2 ANQGSEA. CDR3 length equals 13 residues. The germline V and J ends were trimmed by 3 bases and 3 bases, with 12 bases remaining between them. The CDR3 spells CSVEGGRSYEQYF. The DNA for the CDR3 is TGCAGCGTTGAGGGGGGTCGAAGCTACGAGCAGTACTTC.

The chain recombines TRBV21-1 with TRBJ2-7; TRBD1 is the table's D call and was not checked against the DNA. TRBV21-1 is recorded as a pseudogene. The CDR3 is 18 amino acids. The CDR3 nucleotides are TGTGCCAGCAGCAAAGGTTGGGATGGCAGGACAGAGAAGTACGAGCAGTACTTC. This codes for CASSKGWDGRTEKYEQYF.

The rearrangement joins TRBV4-2 to TRBJ1-1; D may be TRBD1 (5 bases). V dropped 0 bases and J dropped 5 bases, with 7 bases sitting between them. CDR3 length equals 13 residues. Germline CDR1 and CDR2: LGHNA and YNFKEQ. CDR3 protein: CASSQDGATEAFF. The CDR3 nucleotides read TGTGCCAGCAGCCAAGATGGGGCTACTGAAGCTTTCTTT.

The chain couples TRBV7-2 to TRBJ1-2; TRBD1 matches 7 bases. With V trimmed by 5 bases and J by 4 bases, 10 bases remained unmatched. CDR3 length: 15 amino acids. CDR1 and CDR2 from the germline V gene are SGHTA and FQGNSA. The CDR3 reads CASSPLVGGGYGYTF. The CDR3 bases are TGTGCCAGCAGCCCCCTCGTAGGGGGCGGCTATGGCTACACCTTC.

This sequence joins TRBV7-2 and TRBJ2-1, with D perhaps matching TRBD1 (6 bases). V was clipped by 5 bases and J by 2 bases, with 16 bases between them. There are 16 residues in the CDR3. Germline values: CDR1 SGHTA, CDR2 FQGNSA. The CDR3 DNA reads TGTGCCAGCAGCCAATCGACAGGAAGCCCCTACAATGAGCAGTTCTTC. Its protein product is CASSQSTGSPYNEQFF.

This chain uses TRBV7-3 with TRBJ2-1; 9 bases line up with TRBD2. The J segment lost 6 bases and the V segment lost 1 base, leaving 10 bases of the junction unmatched. The CDR3 is 17 residues long. Per the germline V gene, CDR1 is SGHTA and CDR2 is FQGTGA. The CDR3: CASSLKFAGGPLNEQFF. Written as DNA, the CDR3 is TGTGCCAGCAGCTTAAAGTTCGCGGGAGGGCCTCTCAATGAGCAGTTCTTC.